This TCR beta chain was sequenced in a study of beta chain features in type 1 diabetes (dated by TCRdb to the late 2010s). Notes on the research overall: Mean age, gender distribution, total cell number and subset yield were not different between patients and healthy donors. Across all samples, 107,917,701 sorted cells were examined, and cell number per subset correlated strongly with RNA yield. In the study, recently diagnosed type 1 diabetes patients and matched healthy donors were compared on the TCRB repertoires of their sorted circulating CD4+ T cell subsets. Regulatory and stem cell-like memory subsets were obtained from only 8 patients and about 8 healthy donors, while naive and central memory subsets were obtained from all 28 donors.

A single peripheral blood draw of about 116 mL on average was collected from each donor into heparinised tubes. Using a panel that included CD45RO, CCR7, CD25, CD127, CD95 and CD27, naive, central memory, regulatory and stem cell-like memory CD4+ T cells were sorted on a BD FACSAria II. Purity was above 95% for every sorted population. PBMCs were isolated right away by Lymphoprep density gradient centrifugation and were stained directly, without culture. So that batch effects would be minimized, each experiment stained and sorted samples in pairs, pairing one healthy donor with one patient. The germline V gene encodes CDR1 SGDLS and CDR2 YYNGEE. For this chain, trimming is 4 bases at the V end and 5 bases at the J end, and the number of junction bases without a gene match is 15. The CDR3 has 17 amino acids, counting the end cysteine and phenylalanine. Just CDR3 DNA is preserved here, 51 bases in frame from base 1.

This clone was seen a few times. Its antigen is currently not known. No base qualities exist here, and no much larger clone lies one base off it. All of the isolated RNA was reverse transcribed with the High Capacity cDNA Reverse Transcription Kit, so expressed TCRB transcripts were sequenced. Naive, central memory and regulatory T cell samples underwent deep immunoSEQ sequencing, averaging around 4 million total reads per sample. Sorted cells were lysed in RLT buffer, and RNA was extracted using DNase-treated RNeasy Micro or Mini kits according to cell number. Each cell subset was processed separately to prevent cross-contamination, with patient and healthy donor samples processed together. Using the immunoSEQ multiplex PCR, TCRB sequences were amplified from cDNA into 87-bp fragments spanning the CDR3 region. Sequencing of the amplicons was performed on the Illumina HiSeq platform. Regarding the original processing steps: Synthetic template baselines were used to correct PCR bias computationally, reads within Hamming distance 2 were collapsed together, and singletons that could not be merged were discarded. Reads were aligned against IMGT so that V, D and J genes, CDR3 length and insertions or deletions at six rearrangement sites could be assigned. Clonotype counts were normalized to sorted cell number within each subset before computing true diversity and Gini coefficients with the tcR R package. Repertoire sharing was quantified using the overlap coefficient calculated on TCRB nucleotide sequences. Out-of-frame TCRB sequences from naive cells were analyzed to stand in for the pre-selection repertoire. This immuneACCESS table, as held by TCRdb, lists in-frame sequences with V and J called but not all clones. Of the missing ones, under half trace to an unresolved V gene in checked studies; the others have no known cause. V and J calls and clone size are given by that table; D and trimming were obtained from the DNA. This sample is represented by about 260,000 clones; around 20% of them were singletons. Approximately 0.029% of the sample is in the top ten clones.

Beyond this particular receptor, the publication reports: Sequencing cDNA rather than genomic DNA could over-represent highly expressing activated cells, although activation and CD3 levels did not differ between groups. Type 1 diabetes patients showed a moderate but significant shortening of TCRB CDR3 length in all four CD4+ subsets. Only small numbers of individuals were included in the HLA sub-analyses, which left unresolved whether HLA type had any influence on TCRB rearrangement. PCR may preferentially amplify shorter templates, but because patient and control samples were amplified and corrected together, any resulting skew would affect both groups equally. Fewer insertions and more nucleotide deletions at VDJ recombination sites were observed in patients with type 1 diabetes, implying thymic rearrangement abnormalities. Naive, central memory and regulatory TCRB repertoires appeared more similar among patients than among healthy donors.

This receptor was taken from a middle-aged woman with type 1 diabetes. Sequencing was performed on naive CD4+ T cells from blood. The label giving this sample's cell subset or site can be read as: true naive CD4+ T cells. The chain links TRBV9 with TRBJ2-7; 10 central bases correspond to TRBD1. The CDR3 protein: CASSHTVRTGGTNEQYF. At the DNA level, the sequence is TGTGCCAGCAGCCATACTGTCCGGACAGGGGGGACTAACGAGCAGTACTTC.